This TCR beta chain stems from a study of blood T cell repertoires in COVID-19. Study summary: Samples representing acute and convalescent COVID-19 were sourced from the United States, Italy and Spain. In each case, the material was cDNA or gDNA derived from T cells, B-cell-depleted T cells, or PBMCs.

This clone was seen once. Original methodology: Estimates of nucleated cell counts were drawn from the amplification of reference gene primers. Data came from immunoSEQ multiplex PCR; TCRdb stores just in-frame clones and leaves some out. V and J calls and clone size are those listed in that table; D and trimming were worked out from the DNA. The sample contains about 210,000 clones, roughly four fifths of which appear only once. Unmatched junction bases numbered 7, after V lost 4 bases and J lost 2 bases. Germline values: CDR1 PRHDT, CDR2 FYEKMQ (reference sequence). The CDR3 totals 15 residues. The chain links TRBV13 to TRBJ1-2; 7 bases align to TRBD1. What was sequenced was peripheral blood. The TCR originated in a middle-aged woman with acute or convalescent COVID-19. The CDR3 is CASSSMGQINYGYTF. CDR3 nucleotide sequence: TGTGCCAGCAGCTCTATGGGACAGATAAACTATGGCTACACCTTC.